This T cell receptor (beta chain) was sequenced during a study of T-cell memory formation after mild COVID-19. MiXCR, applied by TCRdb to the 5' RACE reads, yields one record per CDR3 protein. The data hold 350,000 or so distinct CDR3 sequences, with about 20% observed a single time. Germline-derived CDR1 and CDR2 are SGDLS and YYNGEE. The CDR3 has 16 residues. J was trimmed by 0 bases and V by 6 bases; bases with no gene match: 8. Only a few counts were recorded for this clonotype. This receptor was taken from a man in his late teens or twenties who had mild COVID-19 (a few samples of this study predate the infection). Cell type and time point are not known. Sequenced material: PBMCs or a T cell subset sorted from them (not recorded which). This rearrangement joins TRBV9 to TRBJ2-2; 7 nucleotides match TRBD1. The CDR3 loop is CASTLSGTANTGELFF. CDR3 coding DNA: TGTGCCAGCACACTATCCGGGACAGCGAACACCGGGGAGCTGTTTTTT.